This T cell receptor (beta chain) was sequenced in a study of blood T cell repertoires in COVID-19. The table lists this clone with a few counts. Sequenced by immunoSEQ multiplex PCR; TCRdb stores in-frame clones only, minus some. The sample has 97,000 or so clones, about 80% seen once; the top ten hold over 9.5%. The CDR3 runs to 15 residues. The germline V gene has CDR1 SGHRS and CDR2 YFSETQ. The V segment lost 2 bases and the J segment 5 bases; nucleotides outside the gene matches: 7. This clonotype was sampled from a man in his 70s with acute or convalescent COVID-19. The V and J genes are TRBV5-1 and TRBJ1-2; 9 bases fit TRBD1. Sequencing was carried out using peripheral blood. Here the CDR3 reads CASSFGGTGRYGYTF. Here the CDR3 DNA reads TGCGCCAGCAGCTTCGGAGGGACAGGGAGGTATGGCTACACCTTC.